This is a list of T cell receptor beta chains from one sample in a study of shared clonotypes between healthy human individuals. Sequencing was performed with immunoSEQ multiplex PCR; in TCRdb, only in-frame clones are kept and a portion is missing. The table has about half a million clones, around 73% seen once; the top ten hold around 12%. The material sequenced was PBMCs. The receptors derive from a woman aged 40 to 55 in good health. Some clones in this sample may be carry-over from other donors' samples. Both conserved end residues are part of each CDR3. The D gene is left open where the match is weak. Only some rows state a clone size, as once, few, many or a class for expanded clones.

D,size,J,V,DNA,CDR3
NA,NA,TRBJ2-7,TRBV7-9,TGTGCCAGCAGCCGACAGGAGTCCGGGCAGTACTTC,CASSRQESGQYF
TRBD1,NA,TRBJ1-1,TRBV7-6,TGTGCCAGCAGCTTCGAGACAGGGACCACTGAAGCTTTCTTT,CASSFETGTTEAFF
NA,NA,TRBJ2-2,TRBV7-9,TGTGCCAGCAGCTCGTTAGCGGAGCCAAACACCGGGGAGCTGTTTTTT,CASSSLAEPNTGELFF
NA,NA,TRBJ1-2,TRBV28,TGTGCCAGCAGGGGGGAGGTGGGCTACACCTTC,CASRGEVGYTF
NA,NA,TRBJ1-3,TRBV19,TGTGCCAGTAGCGACCTGGGCGGCACCATATATTTT,CASSDLGGTIYF
NA,NA,TRBJ2-5,TRBV18,TGTGCCAGCTCACCAGCCCTCCAAGAGACCCAGTACTTC,CASSPALQETQYF
NA,NA,TRBJ2-5,TRBV9,TGTGCCAGCAGCGTTCGAAAGGGAGAGACCCAGTACTTC,CASSVRKGETQYF
NA,NA,TRBJ2-2,TRBV29-1,TGCAGCGTTGATTGGAGGAACACCGGGGAGCTGTTTTTT,CSVDWRNTGELFF
TRBD1,NA,TRBJ1-4,TRBV18,TGTGCCAGCCGACAGGGTCAGGATGAAAAACTGTTTTTT,CASRQGQDEKLFF
TRBD2,NA,TRBJ2-1,TRBV7-3,TGTGCCAGCAGCCCAACTAGCGGGAGTACAAATGAGCAGTTCTTC,CASSPTSGSTNEQFF
NA,few,TRBJ1-2,TRBV4-1,TGCGCCAGCAGCCAAGCAGAAGGTGGACTTAACTATGGCTACACCTTC,CASSQAEGGLNYGYTF
NA,NA,TRBJ2-7,TRBV7-3,TGTGCCAGCAGCTCCGTGGAGCGGAGCGAGCAGTACTTC,CASSSVERSEQYF
TRBD2,NA,TRBJ2-5,TRBV7-7,TGTGCTAGCAGCTTAGTAACTAGCGGGAGCTTGGAGACCCAGTACTTC,CASSLVTSGSLETQYF
NA,NA,TRBJ1-1,TRBV11-2,TGTGCCAGCAGCTTTACATTCAGTAGGGGAGCTTTCTTT,CASSFTFSRGAFF
NA,NA,TRBJ2-1,TRBV15,TGTGCCACCAGCAAACCTTTGGGGGACCCCTACAATGAGCAGTTCTTC,CATSKPLGDPYNEQFF
NA,NA,TRBJ2-7,TRBV7-9,TGTGCCAGCAGCTTGCCAGCCCCGATGGGGGAGCAGTACTTC,CASSLPAPMGEQYF
NA,NA,TRBJ2-7,TRBV29-1,TGCAGCGTCCGGACACAGGGTGTCCACGAGCAGTACTTC,CSVRTQGVHEQYF
NA,few,TRBJ1-1,TRBV19,TGTGCCAGTAGTACGGAAGTACTTTCACCTGAAGCTTTCTTT,CASSTEVLSPEAFF
NA,NA,TRBJ2-3,TRBV6-5,TGTGCCAGCAGTTACACGCGGGACACAGATACGCAGTATTTT,CASSYTRDTDTQYF
TRBD1,NA,TRBJ1-1,TRBV6-6,TGTGCCAGCAGTTACTCGGACAGGTTGAACACTGAAGCTTTCTTT,CASSYSDRLNTEAFF
NA,NA,TRBJ1-2,TRBV28,TGTGCCAGCAGTCGCGCCTATGGCTACACCTTC,CASSRAYGYTF
TRBD1,NA,TRBJ2-2,TRBV15,TGTGCCACCAGCTCGAAATTAGATATAGACAGGGGAAACACCGGGGAGCTGTTTTTT,CATSSKLDIDRGNTGELFF
NA,NA,TRBJ1-1,TRBV7-9,TGTGCCAGCAGCTTAATCAGGATGAACACTGAAGCTTTCTTT,CASSLIRMNTEAFF
NA,NA,TRBJ1-1,TRBV5-1,TGCGCCAGCAGCTTGGCGCCGGAGAACACTGAAGCTTTCTTT,CASSLAPENTEAFF
NA,NA,TRBJ2-2,TRBV2,TGTGCCAGCAGTGAGTCCCGAGCCTTGAACACCGGGGAGCTGTTTTTT,CASSESRALNTGELFF
TRBD1,NA,TRBJ2-5,TRBV10-3,TGTGCCATCAGTGGCACTAGATGGGACAGAGGAGAAGAGACCCAGTACTTC,CAISGTRWDRGEETQYF
NA,NA,TRBJ1-1,TRBV7-9,TGTGCCGGCAGCTTACCGACGGCTACTGAAGCTTTCTTT,CAGSLPTATEAFF
TRBD2,NA,TRBJ2-1,TRBV10-1,TGCGCCAGCAGCCGGGACTCGGGACTAGCGGGAGGGAACTACAATGAGCAGTTCTTC,CASSRDSGLAGGNYNEQFF
TRBD1,NA,TRBJ2-1,TRBV5-4,TGTGCCAGCACTCACCCCGAGCGTACAGGGGAGTTCTTC,CASTHPERTGEFF
TRBD1,few,TRBJ2-7,TRBV4-3,TGCGCCAGCAGCCAAGATCCCCGGGACAGGGTCGAGCAGTACTTC,CASSQDPRDRVEQYF
TRBD2,once,TRBJ2-7,TRBV30,TGTGCCTGGAGTAACGAACCGGGACTAGCGGTAAAGACCTACGAGCAGTACTTC,CAWSNEPGLAVKTYEQYF
NA,NA,TRBJ2-1,TRBV7-3,TGTGCCAGCAGCGCCCGGGACCAGAGAAATGAGCAGTTCTTC,CASSARDQRNEQFF
TRBD1,few,TRBJ2-3,TRBV9,TGTGCCAGCAGCGTCCAAACAGGGGGCTCCAGCAATACGCAGTATTTT,CASSVQTGGSSNTQYF
TRBD1,NA,TRBJ2-7,TRBV28,TGTGCCAGCAGACCTCTCGGGACAGGGGGCGAGCAGTACTTC,CASRPLGTGGEQYF
TRBD2,many,TRBJ2-3,TRBV29-1,TGCAGCGTTGAACTGCATGCGGGAGGCCCCACAGATACGCAGTATTTT,CSVELHAGGPTDTQYF
NA,NA,TRBJ2-3,TRBV28,TGTGCCAGCACGTATCGGGATACGCAGTATTTT,CASTYRDTQYF
NA,few,TRBJ1-5,TRBV7-2,TGTGCCAGCAGCTTGGAGGGGCGGTCCGGTCAGCCCCAGCATTTT,CASSLEGRSGQPQHF
TRBD2,NA,TRBJ2-3,TRBV2,TGTGCCAGCAGACTACGACTAGCGGGAGCGGGAGATACGCAGTATTTT,CASRLRLAGAGDTQYF
NA,NA,TRBJ2-2,TRBV4-1,TGCGCCAGCAGCCCCGCCCTAAGGGCCGGGGAGCTGTTTTTT,CASSPALRAGELFF
NA,NA,TRBJ1-5,TRBV27,TGTGCCAGCAGTTTCGGGGCAATACAGCCCCAGCATTTT,CASSFGAIQPQHF
NA,NA,TRBJ2-3,TRBV27,TGTGCCAGCAGTTTATGGTCGGCAGGGGGCACAGATACGCAGTATTTT,CASSLWSAGGTDTQYF